Listed here are 8 T cell receptor beta chains from one sample, sequenced in a study of early T cells in non-severe SARS-CoV-2 infection. MiXCR, run by TCRdb on the 5' RACE reads, gives a single entry per CDR3 protein. The sample yields about 92,000 distinct CDR3 sequences, 14% seen once. Sequencing was carried out using whole blood. These receptors were taken from an adult who was a healthcare worker with PCR-confirmed SARS-CoV-2 infection or an uninfected control (not recorded which).

This clonotype was counted a few times. V and J are TRBV7-6 and TRBJ1-5; no definite D call. The germline CDR1 and CDR2 sequences are SGHVS and FNYEAQ. The CDR3 is made up of 12 amino acids. V was clipped by 3 bases and J by 5 bases, with 5 bases between them. This chain's CDR3 is CASSFGDQPQHF. The CDR3 region has the DNA TGTGCCAGCAGCTTTGGGGATCAGCCCCAGCATTTT.

The chain combines TRBV4-1 with TRBJ1-2, with a tentative D call TRBD1 (6 bases). CDR1 is MGHRA and CDR2 is YSYEKL in the germline V gene. V lost 2 bases and J 5 bases, leaving 15 bases between the germline ends. The CDR3 spans 15 residues. The CDR3 region is CASSQPTGALYGYTF. The DNA of the CDR3 is TGCGCCAGCAGCCAACCGACAGGAGCCCTTTATGGCTACACCTTC.

This clonotype was found a few times. This rearrangement joins TRBV11-2 to TRBJ2-7; D unclear. The germline V gene has CDR1 SGHAT and CDR2 FQNNGV. The CDR3 extends over 14 amino acids. V lost 5 bases and J 4 bases, leaving 15 bases between the germline ends. As DNA, the CDR3 is TGTGCCAGCAGCCCCCTTAGGATGGGATACGAGCAGTACTTC. This sequence encodes CASSPLRMGYEQYF.

V usage is TRBV28 and J usage is TRBJ2-7; D tentatively reads TRBD1 or TRBD2 (5 bases each). Looked up from germline, CDR1 is MDHEN and CDR2 is SYDVKM. This CDR3 is built from 12 residues. The V end lost 6 bases, the J end lost 4 bases, and 10 bases lay between the germline ends. The CDR3 DNA reads as TGTGCCAGCAGGGGACGCAGATACGAGCAGTACTTC. Protein sequence: CASRGRRYEQYF.

This clonotype was counted ten times or more. The V gene is TRBV20-1, the J gene TRBJ2-1; 8 positions match TRBD1. This CDR3 is built from 13 residues. V was pared by 5 bases and J by 10 bases, with 10 bases of the junction left unmatched. From germline, CDR1 is DFQATT and CDR2 SNEGSKA (reference sequence). DNA of the CDR3: TGCAGTGCTGAGGACAGGGTAAAACGCGAGCAGTTCTTC. The encoded protein is CSAEDRVKREQFF.

This clonotype was picked up many times. The chain uses TRBV5-4 and TRBJ2-4; possibly TRBD1 for D (6 bases). V was clipped by 4 bases and J by 1 base, with 15 bases between them. Per the germline V gene, CDR1 is SGHNT and CDR2 is YYREEE (reference sequence). The CDR3 extends over 16 amino acids. The CDR3 is CASSPTGTQAKNIQYF. As DNA, the CDR3 is TGTGCCAGCAGCCCAACCGGGACACAGGCCAAAAACATTCAGTACTTC.

Only a few counts were recorded for this clonotype. The gene calls are TRBV3-1 and TRBJ2-3, with D possibly matching TRBD1 (6 bases). From germline, CDR1 is LGHDT and CDR2 YNNKEL (reference sequence). Trimming cost V 6 bases and J 2 bases, with 12 bases left between them. This CDR3 spans 14 amino acids. CDR3 sequence reads: CASSETGDTDTQYF. Here the CDR3 DNA reads TGTGCCAGCAGTGAGACAGGTGACACAGATACGCAGTATTTT.

The V call is TRBV24-1, the J call TRBJ2-1; the D gene is possibly TRBD2 (6 bases). V gave up 8 bases and J gave up 8 bases, with 12 bases separating them. CDR1 and CDR2 (germline): KGHDR, SFDVKD. The CDR3 runs to 12 residues. CDR3 in amino acids: CATTRTGDEQFF. Written as DNA, the CDR3 is TGTGCCACCACCCGAACGGGGGATGAGCAGTTCTTC.